The source of this T cell receptor (beta chain) is a study of tumor T cells in aggressive B-cell lymphoma. Germline V gives CDR1 GTSNPN, CDR2 SVGIG (reference sequence). The CDR3 consists of 15 residues. Trimming removed 0 bases from V and 0 bases from J, with 10 bases in between. TCRdb keeps only in-frame clones here, not all; method: immunoSEQ multiplex PCR. The sample has 10,000 to 14,000 clones, about 91% seen once; the top ten hold 2.2%. This clone was seen a single time. This clonotype originated in an adult with diffuse large B cell lymphoma. This chain uses TRBV30 with TRBJ2-3, with a weak D call TRBD1 (6 bases). Sequenced input: tumor tissue. The CDR3 nucleotides read TGTGCCTGGAGTGTACCAGGGGCCAGCACAGATACGCAGTATTTT. It specifies CAWSVPGASTDTQYF.